This TCR beta chain was profiled in a study of cytomegalovirus exposure and HLA in healthy donors. With 60 Vbeta and 13 Jbeta primers, the PCR was carried out. TCRdb's table, derived via immunoSEQ multiplex PCR, lists solely in-frame clones and lacks some. The sample records 250,000 to 350,000 clones, about 80% being singletons. The germline V gene encodes CDR1 SNHLY and CDR2 FYNNEI. The V end was cut by 1 base, the J end by 5 bases, with 9 bases between. The CDR3 sequence is 14 residues long. With regard to this clone: Antigen specificity is unknown.

Study-level findings and limits: A missense variant in DCLRE1C was later tied to TCR beta V- and J-gene trimming. It was about 180 TCR beta chains that were listed as cytomegalovirus-associated. Presence/absence analyses rested on an assumption that sequencing depth was roughly uniform across donors. The productive fraction for most TCR beta V segments was about 87% or about 30% in an earlier analysis.

The chain employs TRBV2 and TRBJ2-1; the D gene is possibly TRBD2 (6 bases). Sample: PBMCs. This receptor was identified in a girl aged 2-10 years in good health and CMV-seronegative. The CDR3 is CASSEGGGNNEQFF. CDR3 DNA sequence: TGTGCCAGCAGTGAAGGTGGAGGGAACAATGAGCAGTTCTTC.